This T cell receptor beta chain was recovered during a study of beta chain features in type 1 diabetes. V was trimmed by 3 bases and J by 10 bases, leaving 14 bases between them. Germline V gene sequence: CDR1 SGHRS, CDR2 YFSETQ. The CDR3 sequence is 13 residues long. Of the isolated RNA, all was reverse transcribed, and so the sequenced material was expressed TCRB transcripts. TCRdb's table, derived via immunoSEQ multiplex PCR, lists solely in-frame clones and lacks some. The sample lists over 120,000 clones, over 9.5% occurring once. This receptor was identified in a man aged 18-30 years in good health. V is TRBV5-1 and J is TRBJ2-1; maybe TRBD1 (6 bases). The sample comprised naive CD4+ T cells from blood. The CDR3 coding sequence is TGCGCCAGCAGCTCCGTTGGGGGCTTGGAGCAGTTCTTC. This encodes CASSSVGGLEQFF.